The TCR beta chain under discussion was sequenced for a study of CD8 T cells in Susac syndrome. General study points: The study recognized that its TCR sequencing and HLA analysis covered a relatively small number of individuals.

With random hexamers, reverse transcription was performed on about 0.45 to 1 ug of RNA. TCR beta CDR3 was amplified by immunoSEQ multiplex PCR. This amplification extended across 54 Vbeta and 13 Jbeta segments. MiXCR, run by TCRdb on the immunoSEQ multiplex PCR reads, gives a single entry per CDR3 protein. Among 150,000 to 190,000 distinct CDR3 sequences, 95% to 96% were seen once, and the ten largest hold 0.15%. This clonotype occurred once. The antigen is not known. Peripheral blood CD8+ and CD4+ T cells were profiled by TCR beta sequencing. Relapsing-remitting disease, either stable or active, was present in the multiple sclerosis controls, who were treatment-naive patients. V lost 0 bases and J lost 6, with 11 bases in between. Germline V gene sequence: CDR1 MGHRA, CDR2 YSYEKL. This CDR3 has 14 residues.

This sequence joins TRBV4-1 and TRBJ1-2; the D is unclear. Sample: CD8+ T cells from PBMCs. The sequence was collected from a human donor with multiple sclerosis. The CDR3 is CASSQEGLTDGYTF. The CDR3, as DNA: TGCGCCAGCAGCCAAGAAGGACTGACGGATGGCTACACCTTC.